This T cell receptor (beta chain) came from a study of control samples from healthy donors and cancer patients. Some clones are missing from TCRdb's copy, which holds only in-frame ones; the method was immunoSEQ multiplex PCR. The sample has approximately 130,000 clones, about 87% seen once. CDR3 length: 12 residues. CDR1 is LNHDA and CDR2 is SQIVND in the germline V gene (reference sequence). V lost 6 bases and J 8 bases, leaving 11 bases between the germline ends. The TCR sequence derives from a man in his sixties in good health. Sequencing was done on a sample of blood. The chain recombines TRBV19 with TRBJ2-1; D might be TRBD1 (5 bases). As DNA, the CDR3 is TGTGCCAGTAGCTTAGTAGGGGATGAGCAGTTCTTC. This gives the protein CASSLVGDEQFF.